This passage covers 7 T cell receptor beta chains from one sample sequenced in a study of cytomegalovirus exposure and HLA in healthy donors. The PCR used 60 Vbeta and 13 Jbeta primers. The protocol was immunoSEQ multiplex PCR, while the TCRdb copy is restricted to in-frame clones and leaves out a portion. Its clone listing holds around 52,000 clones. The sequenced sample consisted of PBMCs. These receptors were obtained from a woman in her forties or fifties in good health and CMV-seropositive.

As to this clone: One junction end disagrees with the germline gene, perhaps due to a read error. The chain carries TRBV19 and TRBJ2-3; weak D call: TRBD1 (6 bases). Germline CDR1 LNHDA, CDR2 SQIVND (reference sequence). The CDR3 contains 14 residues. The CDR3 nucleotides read TGTGCCAGTAGTATCGGGTTAGGGCAGGGGACCAGTAATTTT. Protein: CASSIGLGQGTSNF.

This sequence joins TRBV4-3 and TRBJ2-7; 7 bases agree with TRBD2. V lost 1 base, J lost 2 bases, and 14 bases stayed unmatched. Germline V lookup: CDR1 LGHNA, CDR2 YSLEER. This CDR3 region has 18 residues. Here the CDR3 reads CASSQGLARSSGAYEQYF. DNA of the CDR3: TGCGCCAGCAGCCAAGGCCTTGCGCGCTCTAGCGGAGCCTACGAGCAGTACTTC.

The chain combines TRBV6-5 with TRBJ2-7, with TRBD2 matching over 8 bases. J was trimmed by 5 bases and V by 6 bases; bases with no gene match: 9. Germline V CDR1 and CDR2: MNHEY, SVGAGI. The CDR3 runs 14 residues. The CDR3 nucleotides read TGTGCCAGCAGCCCACGACTAGCGCGGGACGAGCAGTACTTC. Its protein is CASSPRLARDEQYF.

CDR3 sequence reads: CAIRGLGTGNYAAFF. The CDR3 DNA follows: TGTGCCATCAGGGGTCTCGGGACAGGGAATTACGCAGCTTTCTTT. The J gene is TRBJ1-1, the V gene TRBV10-3; the match to TRBD1 covers 9 bases. J was trimmed by 10 bases and V by 6 bases; bases with no gene match: 15. This CDR3 is 15 amino acids long. Per germline, CDR1 ENHRY and CDR2 SYGVKD.

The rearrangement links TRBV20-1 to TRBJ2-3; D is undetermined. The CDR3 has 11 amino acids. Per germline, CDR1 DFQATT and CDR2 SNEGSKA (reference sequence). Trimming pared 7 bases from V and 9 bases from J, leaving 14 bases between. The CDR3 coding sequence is TGCAGTGACCGGCCCGGAGTGACGCAGTATTTT. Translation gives CSDRPGVTQYF.

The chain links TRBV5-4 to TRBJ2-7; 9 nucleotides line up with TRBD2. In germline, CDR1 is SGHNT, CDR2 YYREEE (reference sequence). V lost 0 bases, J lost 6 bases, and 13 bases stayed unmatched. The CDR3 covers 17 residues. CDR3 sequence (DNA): TGTGCCAGCAGCTTGGTCGGGCGTGGCGGGGGGGCCGCCGAGCAGTACTTC. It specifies CASSLVGRGGGAAEQYF.

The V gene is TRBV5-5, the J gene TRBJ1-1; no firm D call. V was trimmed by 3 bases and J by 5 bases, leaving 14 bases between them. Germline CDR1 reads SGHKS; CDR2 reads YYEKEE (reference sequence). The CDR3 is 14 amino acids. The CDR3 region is CASSSSRWSTEAFF. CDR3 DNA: TGTGCCAGCAGCTCCTCCAGATGGAGTACTGAAGCTTTCTTT.